Listed below are T cell receptor beta chains from one sample, sequenced in a study of blood T cell repertoires in COVID-19. Here immunoSEQ multiplex PCR was the method, and the copy in TCRdb shows in-frame clones only, minus some. Altogether about 300,000 clones are present, 88% being singletons, with the ten largest covering about 8.6%. The material sequenced was peripheral blood. The receptors come from a man younger than 35 with active or convalescent COVID-19. Each CDR3 is given with its conserved first and last residue. A D gene is named only where the DNA matches it firmly. Clone sizes are given selectively: once, few, many, or a class where the clone is expanded.

d_call	cdr3_length	v_call	j_call	clone_size	cdr3_aa	cdr3_nt
TRBD1	15	TRBV5-1	TRBJ2-3	NA	CASSSWTGTADTQYF	TGCGCCAGCAGCTCCTGGACAGGGACGGCAGATACGCAGTATTTT
TRBD1	12	TRBV7-3	TRBJ1-4	once	CAHEPGQEKLFF	TGTGCCCACGAGCCGGGACAGGAAAAACTGTTTTTT
TRBD1	15	TRBV5-4	TRBJ1-3	once	CASSPGQGSGNTIYF	TGTGCCAGCAGCCCCGGACAGGGGTCAGGAAACACCATATATTTT
NA	14	TRBV29-1	TRBJ1-2	few	CSVEDFGGSYGYTF	TGCAGCGTTGAAGACTTCGGAGGATCCTATGGCTACACCTTC
NA	17	TRBV6-6	TRBJ2-6	NA	CASSRKGQGTSANVLTF	TGTGCCAGCAGCCGAAAGGGGCAGGGCACCTCGGCCAACGTCCTGACTTTC
NA	9	TRBV20-1	TRBJ1-2	NA	CSAGSGNTF	TGCAGTGCTGGATCAGGCAACACCTTC
NA	15	TRBV9	TRBJ1-5	NA	CASSVVCPTEAPQHF	TGTGCCAGCAGCGTAGTGTGTCCAACGGAGGCGCCCCAGCATTTT
NA	16	TRBV6-1	TRBJ1-1	once	CASSEALGGGVPEAFF	TGTGCCAGCAGTGAAGCTCTCGGGGGAGGGGTGCCTGAAGCTTTCTTT
TRBD1	14	TRBV10-3	TRBJ1-6	NA	CAIREDRVGSPLHF	TGTGCCATCAGGGAGGACAGGGTAGGGTCACCCCTCCACTTT
TRBD2	14	TRBV5-1	TRBJ2-3	NA	CASSRTSGGDTQYF	TGCGCCAGCAGCCGGACTAGCGGGGGAGATACGCAGTATTTT
NA	13	TRBV3-1/TRBV3-2	TRBJ1-2	few	CASTPLQGYGYTF	TGTGCCAGCACTCCTCTTCAGGGCTATGGCTACACCTTC
TRBD2	16	TRBV4-1	TRBJ2-5	NA	CASSQDISGVQETQYF	TGCGCCAGCAGCCAAGACATTAGCGGGGTCCAAGAGACCCAGTACTTC
NA	15	TRBV16	TRBJ1-1	NA	CASSQSWQGNTEAFF	TGTGCCAGCAGCCAATCCTGGCAGGGGAACACTGAAGCTTTCTTT
TRBD2	15	TRBV24-1	TRBJ2-1	NA	CATSDRLAGLNEQFF	TGTGCCACCAGTGATAGGCTAGCGGGGCTCAATGAGCAGTTCTTC
TRBD1	13	TRBV27	TRBJ1-2	NA	CASSPTGGGGYTF	TGTGCCAGCAGCCCTACAGGGGGCGGTGGCTACACCTTC
NA	13	TRBV12-3/TRBV12-4	TRBJ1-6	NA	CASSSNTGSPLHF	TGTGCCAGCAGTTCTAACACCGGGTCACCCCTCCACTTT
NA	13	TRBV29-1	TRBJ2-7	NA	CSAVVAGTYEQYF	TGCAGCGCTGTGGTTGCAGGCACCTACGAGCAGTACTTC
NA	13	TRBV7-8	TRBJ1-5	NA	CASSLGQEQPQHF	TGTGCCAGCAGCTTAGGACAGGAACAGCCCCAGCATTTT
NA	15	TRBV2	TRBJ1-5	NA	CASAPWEISNQPQHF	TGTGCCAGCGCCCCCTGGGAGATTAGCAATCAGCCCCAGCATTTT
TRBD1	12	TRBV29-1	TRBJ1-2	NA	CSVEYRGNGYTF	TGCAGCGTTGAGTACAGGGGGAATGGCTACACCTTC
TRBD1	14	TRBV7-2	TRBJ1-1	NA	CASTLTGGTLEAFF	TGTGCCAGCACCCTGACAGGGGGAACCTTAGAAGCTTTCTTT
TRBD2	14	TRBV6-5	TRBJ2-1	NA	CASRGGGNLNEQFF	TGTGCCAGCAGGGGCGGGGGAAACCTAAATGAGCAGTTCTTC
NA	16	TRBV4-1	TRBJ1-2	NA	CASSQVAPGEAGGYTF	TGCGCCAGCAGCCAAGTAGCCCCAGGGGAAGCCGGTGGCTACACCTTC
NA	16	TRBV6-6	TRBJ2-5	NA	CASSYTMGLLQETQYF	TGTGCCAGCAGTTATACAATGGGCCTACTCCAAGAGACCCAGTACTTC
NA	14	TRBV3-1/TRBV3-2	TRBJ1-2	NA	CASSHLMRPSGYTF	TGTGCCAGCAGCCATTTAATGCGGCCGAGTGGCTACACCTTC
TRBD1	14	TRBV18	TRBJ1-1	once	CASTGDSVNTEAFF	TGTGCCAGCACAGGGGACAGCGTGAACACTGAAGCTTTCTTT